The clone carrying this TCR beta chain was recorded once. Its cognate antigen is unknown. This CDR3 contains 16 residues. V lost 5 bases to trimming and J lost 2 bases, with 16 bases between them. Per germline, CDR1 SGHTA and CDR2 FQGNSA. The source of the sample is a study of cytomegalovirus exposure and HLA in healthy donors. Study findings and constraints: Subsequent analysis showed first-cohort TCR clusters tending to co-occur in 120 validation repertoires. The study flagged about 160 TCR beta chains as cytomegalovirus-associated.

Clones were read by immunoSEQ multiplex PCR, and TCRdb kept only the in-frame ones, dropping some. The sample shows under 200,000 clones, 91% of them seen only once. The V call is TRBV7-2, the J call TRBJ1-3; the D gene is possibly TRBD1 (5 bases). This clonotype was obtained from a woman aged 18-29 years in good health and CMV-seropositive. Sequencing was done on a sample of PBMCs. CDR3 coding DNA: TGTGCCAGCAGCGCGCTACAGGCCCCTCCTGGAAACACCATATATTTT. Translation: CASSALQAPPGNTIYF.